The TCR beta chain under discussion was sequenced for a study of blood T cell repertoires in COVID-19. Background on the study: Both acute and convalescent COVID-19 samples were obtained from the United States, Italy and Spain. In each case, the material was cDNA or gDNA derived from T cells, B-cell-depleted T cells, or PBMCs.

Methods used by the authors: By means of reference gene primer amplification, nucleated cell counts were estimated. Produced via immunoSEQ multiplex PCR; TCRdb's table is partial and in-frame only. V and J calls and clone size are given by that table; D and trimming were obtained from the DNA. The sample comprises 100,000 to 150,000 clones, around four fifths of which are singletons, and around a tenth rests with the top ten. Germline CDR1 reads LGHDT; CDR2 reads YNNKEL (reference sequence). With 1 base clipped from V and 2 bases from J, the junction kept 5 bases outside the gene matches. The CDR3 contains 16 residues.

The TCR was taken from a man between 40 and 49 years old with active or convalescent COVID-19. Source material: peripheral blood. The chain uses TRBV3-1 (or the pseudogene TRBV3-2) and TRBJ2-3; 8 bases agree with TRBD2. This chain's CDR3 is CASSQVAGFNTDTQYF. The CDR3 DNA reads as TGTGCCAGCAGCCAAGTAGCGGGGTTCAACACAGATACGCAGTATTTT.